This TCR beta chain was recovered during a study of neurological immune-mediated disorders. Concerning this clonotype: One base away lies a much larger clone, so this may be a sequencing read error.

The cDNA was produced through 5'RACE with 10-nucleotide random UMIs. TCRdb passed the 5' RACE reads through MiXCR, listing each CDR3 protein once. The sample consists of approximately 100,000 distinct CDR3 sequences, approximately 3.3% of them appearing once. Germline CDR1 MNHEY, CDR2 SVGEGT. The CDR3 extends over 16 amino acids. The germline V and J ends were trimmed by 4 bases and 0 bases, with 10 bases remaining between them. The chain is built from TRBV6-2 or TRBV6-3 and TRBJ2-6, with D possibly TRBD1 on 6 matching bases. Sequencing was performed on PBMCs. The receptor was derived from a woman aged 18-29 years with multiple sclerosis. CDR3 DNA: TGTGCCAGCAGTTTCAGGGACAACTCTGGGGCCAACGTCCTGACTTTC. It codes for CASSFRDNSGANVLTF.